Presented here are 30 T cell receptor beta chains from one specimen sequenced in a study of control samples from healthy donors and cancer patients. TCRdb's table, derived via immunoSEQ multiplex PCR, lists solely in-frame clones and lacks some. The data hold 100,000 to 150,000 clones, with approximately 92% observed a single time. The sequenced sample consisted of blood. These receptors originate from a woman between 45 and 65 years old in good health.

The gene calls are TRBV24-1 and TRBJ2-1; 7 bases match TRBD2. From germline, CDR1 is KGHDR and CDR2 SFDVKD. CDR3 length: 14 amino acids. V was pared by 9 bases and J by 0 bases, with 4 bases of the junction left unmatched. In DNA, the CDR3 is TGTGCCACCCGCGGGGGTCCCTCCTACAATGAGCAGTTCTTC. Translation gives CATRGGPSYNEQFF.

In this sample, this clone turned up once. This chain joins TRBV6-5 and TRBJ2-2, with 10 bases lining up with TRBD1. Trimming cost V 5 bases and J 6 bases; bases outside gene matches: 6. Germline assignment: CDR1 MNHEY and CDR2 SVGAGI. The CDR3 is 15 residues long. Here the CDR3 DNA reads TGTGCCAGCAGTCCCCTCGGGACAGGGGCCGGGGAGCTGTTTTTT. This sequence encodes CASSPLGTGAGELFF.

CDR3 sequence: CASSLEGLGELFF. The CDR3 nucleotides are TGCGCCAGCAGCTTGGAGGGGCTCGGGGAGCTGTTTTTT. The chain uses TRBV5-1 and TRBJ2-2, with D possibly TRBD1 on 5 matching bases. Per the germline V gene, CDR1 is SGHRS and CDR2 is YFSETQ. The length of the CDR3 is 13 residues. Between the trimmed V and J ends, which lost 0 bases and 7 bases, there was a span of 7 bases.

The rearrangement joins TRBV13 to TRBJ2-7; TRBD1 might be the D (5 bases). The V gene lost 5 bases and the J gene lost 0 bases, with 17 bases spanning the gap. The CDR3 totals 16 residues. Germline V lookup: CDR1 PRHDT, CDR2 FYEKMQ (reference sequence). The CDR3 loop is CASSPPSDSLSYEQYF. The CDR3 DNA is TGTGCCAGCAGCCCACCGTCCGACAGCCTCTCCTACGAGCAGTACTTC.

The rearrangement uses TRBV25-1 and TRBJ1-1, with 7 bases matching TRBD1. CDR1 MGHDK and CDR2 SYGVNS come from the germline V gene. This CDR3 contains 13 residues. Germline trimming cut 7 bases from V and 4 bases from J; bases unmatched to any gene: 6. The DNA for the CDR3 is TGTGCCAGCAATAGACAGGGAGGCACTGAAGCTTTCTTT. This sequence encodes CASNRQGGTEAFF.

The rearrangement uses TRBV5-1 and TRBJ1-1; TRBD1 agrees at 7 bases. The V and J ends lost 5 bases and 7 bases, in that order; junction bases with no gene match: 11. This CDR3 has 14 residues. Germline values: CDR1 SGHRS, CDR2 YFSETQ. The CDR3 spells CASSPDRVDGEAFF. The CDR3 DNA follows: TGCGCCAGCAGTCCAGACAGGGTAGATGGTGAAGCTTTCTTT. Together with reference TRBV5-1 and TRBJ1-1, the CDR3 gives the full variable domain: KAGVTQTPRYLIKTRGQQVTLSCSPISGHRSVSWYQQTPGQGLQFLFEYFSETQRNKGNFPGRFSGRQFSNSRSEMNVSTLELGDSALYLCASSPDRVDGEAFFGQGTRLTVV.

V usage is TRBV4-2 and J usage is TRBJ1-1; D is possibly TRBD1 (5 bases). V gave up 3 bases and J gave up 0 bases, with 8 bases separating them. Germline lookup yields CDR1 LGHNA and CDR2 YNFKEQ. This CDR3 spans 14 amino acids. CDR3 residues: CASSQRQLNTEAFF. CDR3 nucleotides: TGTGCCAGCAGCCAGCGACAGTTGAACACTGAAGCTTTCTTT.

The chain carries TRBV5-1 and TRBJ1-6; D is perhaps TRBD1 (5 bases). The CDR3 is 16 amino acids. Trimming took 0 bases from V and 0 from J, leaving 7 bases between them. Per germline, CDR1 SGHRS and CDR2 YFSETQ. CDR3 loop: CASSLGGSSYNSPLHF. The DNA for the CDR3 is TGCGCCAGCAGCTTGGGGGGGAGCTCCTATAATTCACCCCTCCACTTT.

V and J are TRBV5-4 and TRBJ2-2; TRBD1 aligns across 8 bases. The germline gives CDR1 SGHNT, CDR2 YYREEE (reference sequence). The trim removed 2 bases at V and 5 bases at J, leaving 5 bases unmatched. The CDR3 is 15 residues long. The chain's CDR3 is CASSFFTGGTGELFF. DNA for the CDR3: TGTGCCAGCAGCTTTTTTACAGGGGGGACCGGGGAGCTGTTTTTT.

The J gene is TRBJ2-1, the V gene TRBV3-1 (or the pseudogene TRBV3-2); 8 bases map to TRBD2. The CDR3 covers 19 residues. J was trimmed by 5 bases and V by 0 bases; bases with no gene match: 15. Per germline, CDR1 LGHDT and CDR2 YNNKEL (reference sequence). The CDR3 nucleotides read TGTGCCAGCAGCCAAGACCCCACAGAGAAGGCGGGGGGCCACAATGAGCAGTTCTTC. It encodes CASSQDPTEKAGGHNEQFF.

Here the CDR3 reads CASSFGQGARGYTF. In DNA form, the CDR3 reads TGTGCCAGCAGTTTTGGGCAGGGGGCGCGAGGCTACACCTTC. The chain links TRBV28 to TRBJ1-2; TRBD1 matches at 8 bases. The CDR3 sequence is 14 residues long. V shed 3 bases, J shed 8 bases, and the junction held 8 bases outside the gene matches. From germline, CDR1 is MDHEN and CDR2 SYDVKM.

The V and J genes are TRBV2 and TRBJ2-2; D is tentatively TRBD1 or TRBD2 (6 bases each). Germline CDR1 SNHLY, CDR2 FYNNEI. This CDR3 contains 15 residues. Between the trimmed V and J ends, which lost 2 bases and 2 bases, there was a span of 9 bases. CDR3 loop: CASSEFGGNTGELFF. CDR3 nucleotides: TGTGCCAGCAGTGAATTCGGGGGCAACACCGGGGAGCTGTTTTTT. Together with reference TRBV2 and TRBJ2-2, the CDR3 gives the full variable domain: EPEVTQTPSHQVTQMGQEVILRCVPISNHLYFYWYRQILGQKVEFLVSFYNNEISEKSEIFDDQFSVERPDGSNFTLKIRSTKLEDSAMYFCASSEFGGNTGELFFGEGSRLTVL.

This chain connects TRBV19 to TRBJ1-5; tentatively, D is TRBD1 (6 bases). Germline V gene lookup returns CDR1 LNHDA and CDR2 SQIVND (reference sequence). The CDR3 has 15 residues. V was clipped by 7 bases and J by 1 base, with 14 bases between them. CDR3 sequence: CASTPRQDSNQPQHF. CDR3 in DNA: TGTGCCAGTACTCCTAGACAGGACAGCAATCAGCCCCAGCATTTT.

V usage is TRBV21-1 and J usage is TRBJ1-1. TRBV21-1 is a known pseudogene. The CDR3 consists of 14 residues. The CDR3 DNA is TGTGCCAGCAGCTCTCCGGGGGTGAACACTGAAGCTTTCTTT. As protein: CASSSPGVNTEAFF.

The chain is built from TRBV27 and TRBJ2-1; 9 nucleotides line up with TRBD2. Trimming removed 6 bases from V and 4 bases from J; junction bases left unmatched: 10. The germline V gene has CDR1 MNHEY and CDR2 SMNVEV (reference sequence). This CDR3 comprises 16 residues. In DNA form, the CDR3 reads TGTGCCAGCAGACTGCGTTTGACTAGCGGTTACAATGAGCAGTTCTTC. This translates into CASRLRLTSGYNEQFF.

The rearrangement links TRBV12-5 to TRBJ1-1, with a weak D call TRBD1 (6 bases). This CDR3 spans 14 amino acids. V gave up 9 bases and J gave up 8 bases, with 22 bases separating them. Germline CDR1 LGHNT, CDR2 FRNRAP. This CDR3 reads CARGPGGGRREAFF. CDR3 coding DNA: TGTGCTAGGGGGCCCGGGGGGGGGCGAAGGGAAGCTTTCTTT.

The chain is built from TRBV2 and TRBJ1-1; 7 bases line up with TRBD1. The CDR3 extends over 15 amino acids. The germline V gene has CDR1 SNHLY and CDR2 FYNNEI. V dropped 7 bases and J dropped 1; count of bases not matched to a gene: 9. CDR3 coding DNA: TGTGCCAGCATTATACAGGGGTTATCGAACACTGAAGCTTTCTTT. Residues: CASIIQGLSNTEAFF.

This rearrangement joins TRBV2 to TRBJ1-5, with D possibly TRBD1 on 6 matching bases. The CDR3 is 16 residues long. Germline loops: CDR1 SNHLY, CDR2 FYNNEI. Trimming took off 2 bases at V and 4 bases at J, with 15 bases between the two ends. The chain's CDR3 is CASSEQPRGINQPQHF. CDR3 sequence (DNA): TGTGCCAGCAGTGAACAGCCTAGGGGGATAAATCAGCCCCAGCATTTT.

The chain carries TRBV5-1 and TRBJ1-4; tentatively, D is TRBD1 (6 bases). This CDR3 contains 15 residues. Germline CDR1 SGHRS, CDR2 YFSETQ. Trimming shortened V by 5 bases and J by 2 bases, and 13 bases separated the two germline ends. CDR3 sequence reads: CASSGGRVTNEKLFF. The CDR3 DNA reads TGCGCCAGCAGTGGGGGGCGAGTGACTAATGAAAAACTGTTTTTT.

The chain is built from TRBV19 and TRBJ1-3; TRBD1 matches at 10 bases. The CDR3 covers 16 residues. V trimming: 3 bases; J trimming: 2 bases; junction bases outside the gene matches: 4. The germline CDR1 and CDR2 sequences are LNHDA and SQIVND (reference sequence). The CDR3 loop reads CASSMGTGVAGNTIYF. CDR3 nucleotide sequence: TGTGCCAGTAGTATGGGGACAGGGGTTGCTGGAAACACCATATATTTT.

The V and J genes are TRBV3-1 (or the pseudogene TRBV3-2) and TRBJ1-1, with D tentatively TRBD1 (5 bases). Looked up from germline, CDR1 is LGHDT and CDR2 is YNNKEL (reference sequence). V was trimmed by 1 base and J by 7 bases, leaving 10 bases between them. The CDR3 is 13 residues long. CDR3 region: CASSQGGGDEAFF. In nucleotides, the CDR3 is TGTGCCAGCAGCCAAGGGGGGGGTGATGAAGCTTTCTTT.

This chain links TRBV5-8 with TRBJ1-5; D uncertain. Germline V gene sequence: CDR1 SGHTS, CDR2 YDEGEE. Trimming shortened V by 0 bases and J by 8 bases, and 9 bases separated the two germline ends. The CDR3 covers 13 residues. The CDR3 spells CASSLDREEPQHF. In DNA form, the CDR3 reads TGTGCCAGCAGCTTGGATCGGGAGGAGCCCCAGCATTTT. Using reference TRBV5-8 and TRBJ1-5 for the parts outside the CDR3, the full variable domain is EAGVTQSPTHLIKTRGQQATLRCSPISGHTSVYWYQQALGLGLQFLLWYDEGEERNRGNFPPRFSGRQFPNYSSELNVNALELEDSALYLCASSLDREEPQHFGDGTRLSIL.

The genes are TRBV7-2 and TRBJ1-4, with a tentative D call TRBD1 (6 bases). Trimming took off 5 bases at V and 3 bases at J, with 19 bases between the two ends. Germline assignment: CDR1 SGHTA and CDR2 FQGNSA. The CDR3 sequence is 17 residues long. The CDR3 here is CASSLYGTGLANEKLFF. The DNA for the CDR3 is TGTGCCAGCAGCCTATATGGAACAGGGCTCGCTAATGAAAAACTGTTTTTT.

The chain employs TRBV28 and TRBJ2-7, with no clear D. Germline V lookup: CDR1 MDHEN, CDR2 SYDVKM. Between the trimmed V and J ends, which lost 4 bases and 2 bases, there was a span of 6 bases. There are 12 residues in the CDR3. The CDR3 reads CASSYRTYEQYF. The CDR3 DNA follows: TGTGCCAGCAGTTACAGAACCTACGAGCAGTACTTC.

V and J are TRBV10-2 and TRBJ1-1; D gene uncertain. CDR1 is WSHSY and CDR2 is SAAADI in the germline V gene. Between the trimmed V and J ends, which lost 5 bases and 1 base, there was a span of 8 bases. The CDR3 covers 13 residues. Here the CDR3 DNA reads TGCGCCAGCAGTCTAAAGGGGAACACTGAAGCTTTCTTT. It translates to CASSLKGNTEAFF.

The count of this clone is one. The chain links TRBV5-1 to TRBJ1-3, with a possible D match to TRBD1 (6 bases). There are 15 residues in the CDR3. Germline CDR1 SGHRS, CDR2 YFSETQ. The V end was cut by 4 bases, the J end by 0 bases, with 11 bases between. CDR3 bases: TGCGCCAGCAGCGAACAGGGTTCCTCTGGAAACACCATATATTTT. This translates into CASSEQGSSGNTIYF.

Here the CDR3 DNA reads TGTGCCAGCAGCTTGGGACTAGCGGGGTCAAATGAGCAGTTCTTC. Translating gives CASSLGLAGSNEQFF. This rearrangement joins TRBV7-9 to TRBJ2-1, with 13 bases identical to TRBD2. In germline, CDR1 is SEHNR, CDR2 FQNEAQ (reference sequence). This CDR3 is built from 15 residues. V lost 3 bases, J lost 7 bases, and 3 bases stayed unmatched.

The chain is built from TRBV11-2 and TRBJ2-2; perhaps TRBD1 as D (6 bases). Germline lookup yields CDR1 SGHAT and CDR2 FQNNGV. The CDR3 sequence is 13 residues long. Trimming removed 6 bases at V and 7 bases at J, with 12 bases between. The CDR3, as DNA: TGTGCCAGCAGTCCAACAGGGATCGGGGAGCTGTTTTTT. This encodes CASSPTGIGELFF.

V usage is TRBV19 and J usage is TRBJ1-1; TRBD1 agrees at 7 bases. Germline V gene sequence: CDR1 LNHDA, CDR2 SQIVND (reference sequence). V gave up 6 bases and J gave up 6 bases; unmatched junction bases: 10. CDR3 length: 14 amino acids. In DNA, the CDR3 is TGTGCCAGTAGCAACAGGGGTTTATTCGCTGAAGCTTTCTTT. Protein product: CASSNRGLFAEAFF.

V usage is TRBV5-1 and J usage is TRBJ1-5; D unclear. There are 16 residues in the CDR3. V lost 0 bases, J lost 4 bases, and 14 bases lay in between. CDR1 SGHRS and CDR2 YFSETQ come from the germline V gene. The CDR3 loop reads CASSLDPGQTNQPQHF. The DNA of the CDR3 is TGCGCCAGCAGCTTGGATCCTGGGCAGACGAATCAGCCCCAGCATTTT. Complete variable domain (other parts from reference TRBV5-1 and TRBJ1-5): KAGVTQTPRYLIKTRGQQVTLSCSPISGHRSVSWYQQTPGQGLQFLFEYFSETQRNKGNFPGRFSGRQFSNSRSEMNVSTLELGDSALYLCASSLDPGQTNQPQHFGDGTRLSIL.